One T cell receptor beta chain is described in this entry. One end of the junction is discordant with germline, which a read error may explain. The data were taken from a study of T cell responses to AZD1222 COVID-19 vaccine. Germline V gene data show CDR1 as LNHDA and CDR2 as SQIVND (reference sequence). This CDR3 has 12 residues. TCRdb's copy holds only in-frame clones and misses some; the assay was immunoSEQ multiplex PCR. There are about 91,000 clones in the sample; approximately 90% occur only once, and approximately 3.1% lies in the top ten. The chain combines TRBV19 with TRBJ1-2; no definite D call. This receptor was obtained from an adult who received the AZD1222 COVID-19 vaccine. Specimen: peripheral blood, collected 28 days after the second AZD1222 dose. The CDR3 protein is CAILRENYGHTF. CDR3 nucleotide sequence: TGTGCCATCCTCCGGGAAAACTATGGCCACACCTTC. Full variable domain (rest looked up from reference TRBV19 and TRBJ1-2): DGGITQSPKYLFRKEGQNVTLSCEQNLNHDAMYWYRQDPGQGLRLIYYSQIVNDFQKGDIAEGYSVSREKKESFPLTVTSAQKNPTAFYLCAILRENYGHTFGSGTRLTVV.